This TCR beta chain comes out of a study of beta chain features in type 1 diabetes. Study-level findings and limits: PCR, the amplification step, might favor shorter templates, equally in patients and controls. Overrepresentation of cells with high TCR expression could result from cDNA sequencing. In all four CD4+ subsets, TCRB CDR3 length was significantly, moderately reduced in type 1 diabetes. No resolution was reached here on whether HLA type influences TCRB rearrangement.

This clone was picked up a small number of times. Its antigen is undetermined. Cells sorted by CD45RO/CCR7/CD25/CD127/CD95/CD27 comprised CD4+ naive, central memory, regulatory and stem cell-like memory cells. Germline V gives CDR1 SEHNR, CDR2 FQNEAQ (reference sequence). CDR3 length equals 14 residues. Losses at the gene ends were 0 bases for V and 7 bases for J; bases not matched to a gene: 5. Of the isolated RNA, all was reverse transcribed, and so the sequenced material was expressed TCRB transcripts. Generated by immunoSEQ multiplex PCR, the TCRdb table keeps only in-frame clones and is missing some. The profile covers about 700,000 clones, with around 15% appearing a single time and approximately 0.022% taken by the ten largest.

The TCR sequence derives from a man younger than 35 with type 1 diabetes. Sequenced material: naive CD4+ T cells from blood. The chain is built from TRBV7-9 and TRBJ2-7; TRBD1 matches 8 bases. The CDR3: CASSLAWTGREQYF. The CDR3 DNA is TGTGCCAGCAGCTTAGCGTGGACAGGGAGGGAGCAGTACTTC. The whole variable domain, filled in from reference TRBV7-9 and TRBJ2-7, reads DTGVSQNPRHKITKRGQNVTFRCDPISEHNRLYWYRQTLGQGPEFLTYFQNEAQLEKSRLLSDRFSAERPKGSFSTLEIQRTEQGDSAMYLCASSLAWTGREQYFGPGTRLTVT.